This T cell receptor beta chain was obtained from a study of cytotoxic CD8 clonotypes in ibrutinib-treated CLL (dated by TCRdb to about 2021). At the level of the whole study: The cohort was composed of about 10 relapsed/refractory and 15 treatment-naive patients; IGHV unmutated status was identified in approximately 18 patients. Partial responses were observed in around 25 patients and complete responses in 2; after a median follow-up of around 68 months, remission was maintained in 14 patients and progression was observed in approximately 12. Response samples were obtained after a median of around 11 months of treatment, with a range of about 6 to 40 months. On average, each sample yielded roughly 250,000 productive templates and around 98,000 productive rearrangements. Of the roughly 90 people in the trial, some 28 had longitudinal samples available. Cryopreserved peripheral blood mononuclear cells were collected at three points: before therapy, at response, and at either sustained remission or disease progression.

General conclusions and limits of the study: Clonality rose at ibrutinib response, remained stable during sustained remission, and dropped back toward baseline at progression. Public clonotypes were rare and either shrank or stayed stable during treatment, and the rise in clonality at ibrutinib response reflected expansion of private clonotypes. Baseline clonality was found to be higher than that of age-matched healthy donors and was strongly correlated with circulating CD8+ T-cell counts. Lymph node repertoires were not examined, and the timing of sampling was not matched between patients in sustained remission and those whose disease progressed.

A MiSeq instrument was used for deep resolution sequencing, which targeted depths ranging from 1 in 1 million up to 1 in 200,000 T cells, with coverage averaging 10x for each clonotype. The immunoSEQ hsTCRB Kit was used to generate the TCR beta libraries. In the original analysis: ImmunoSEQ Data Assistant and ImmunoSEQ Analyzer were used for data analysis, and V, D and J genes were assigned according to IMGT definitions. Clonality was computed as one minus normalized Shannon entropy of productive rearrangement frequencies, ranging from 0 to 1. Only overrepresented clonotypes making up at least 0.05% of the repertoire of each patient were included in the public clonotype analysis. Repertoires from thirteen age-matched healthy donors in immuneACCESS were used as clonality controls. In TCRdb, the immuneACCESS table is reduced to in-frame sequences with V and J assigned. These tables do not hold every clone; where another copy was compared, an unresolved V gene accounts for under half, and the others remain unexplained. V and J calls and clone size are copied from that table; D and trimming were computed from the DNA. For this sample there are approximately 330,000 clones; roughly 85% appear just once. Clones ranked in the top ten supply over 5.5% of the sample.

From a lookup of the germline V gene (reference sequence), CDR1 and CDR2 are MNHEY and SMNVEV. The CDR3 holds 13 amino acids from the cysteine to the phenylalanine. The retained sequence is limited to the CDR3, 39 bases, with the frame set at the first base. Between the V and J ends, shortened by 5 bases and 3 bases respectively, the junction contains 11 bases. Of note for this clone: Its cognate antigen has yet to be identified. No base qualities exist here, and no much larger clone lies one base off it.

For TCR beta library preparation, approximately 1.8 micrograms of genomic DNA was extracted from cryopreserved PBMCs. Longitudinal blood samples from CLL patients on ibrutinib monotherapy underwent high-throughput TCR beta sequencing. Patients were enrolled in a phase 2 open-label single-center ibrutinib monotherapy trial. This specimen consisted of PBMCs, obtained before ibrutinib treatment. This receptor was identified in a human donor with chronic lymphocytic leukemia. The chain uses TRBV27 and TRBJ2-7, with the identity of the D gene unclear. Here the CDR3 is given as CASSPDPVYEQYF. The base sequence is TGTGCCAGCAGTCCGGACCCAGTCTACGAGCAGTACTTC.